What follows are 27 T cell receptor beta chains derived from one specimen sequenced in a study of blood T cell repertoires in COVID-19. The repertoire was sequenced with immunoSEQ multiplex PCR; TCRdb's copy has only in-frame clones and lacks some. Among a few hundred thousand clones listed, just over 85% were seen once. Sequenced material: PBMCs or T cells enriched from blood (not recorded which). These receptors came from a man in his thirties or forties who had recovered from COVID-19.

The chain joins TRBV29-1 to TRBJ1-1; D possibly corresponds to TRBD1 (5 bases). This CDR3 has 13 amino acids. Trimming stripped 7 bases from V and 0 bases from J, with 12 bases between. Looked up from germline, CDR1 is SQVTM and CDR2 is ANQGSEA. The DNA of the CDR3 is TGCAGCGCGGGACTCATCATGAACACTGAAGCTTTCTTT. Translation gives CSAGLIMNTEAFF. The full variable domain, rest sourced from reference TRBV29-1 and TRBJ1-1, is SAVISQKPSRDICQRGTSLTIQCQVDSQVTMMFWYRQQPGQSLTLIATANQGSEATYESGFVIDKFPISRPNLTFSTLTVSNMSPEDSSIYLCSAGLIMNTEAFFGQGTRLTVV.

The chain couples TRBV19 to TRBJ2-2, with 9 bases aligning to TRBD2. V lost 6 bases to trimming and J lost 0 bases; unmatched junction nucleotides: 2. This CDR3 comprises 15 residues. From germline, CDR1 is LNHDA and CDR2 SQIVND (reference sequence). The DNA for the CDR3 is TGTGCCAGTAGCCGACTAGCGGCGAACACCGGGGAGCTGTTTTTT. It yields the protein CASSRLAANTGELFF.

The chain joins TRBV14 to TRBJ2-7; TRBD2 agrees at 9 bases. V gave up 3 bases and J gave up 0 bases; unmatched junction bases: 6. Germline values: CDR1 SGHDN, CDR2 FVKESK. The CDR3 length is 16 residues. DNA of the CDR3: TGTGCCAGCAGCCATACTAGCGGGTACCTCTCCTACGAGCAGTACTTC. Translation gives CASSHTSGYLSYEQYF.

The V and J genes are TRBV28 and TRBJ2-1, with 11 bases aligning to TRBD2. Germline V gene lookup returns CDR1 MDHEN and CDR2 SYDVKM. Germline trimming cut 6 bases from V and 3 bases from J; bases unmatched to any gene: 1. This CDR3 has 14 amino acids. The CDR3 here is CASSGTSGYNEQFF. CDR3 sequence (DNA): TGTGCCAGCAGCGGGACTAGCGGCTACAATGAGCAGTTCTTC.

The chain joins TRBV7-2 to TRBJ2-3; D possibly corresponds to TRBD2 (5 bases). This CDR3 spans 16 amino acids. Trimming pared 6 bases from V and 3 bases from J, leaving 19 bases between. The V gene's germline CDR1 is SGHTA and CDR2 FQGNSA. CDR3 nucleotides: TGTGCCAGCAGTCAAAATCCGGGGATTCGGACAGATACGCAGTATTTT. Translation gives CASSQNPGIRTDTQYF.

This clone was observed a single time. The rearrangement uses TRBV21-1 and TRBJ2-7; the tabulated D call, TRBD1, remains unverified against the DNA. TRBV21-1 is flagged as a pseudogene. The CDR3 is 17 residues long. For the CDR3, the DNA is TGTGCCAGCAGCAAAAACGGACAGGGGCCGACTCGCTACGAGCAGTACTTC. It encodes CASSKNGQGPTRYEQYF.

This clone occurred once. The rearrangement uses TRBV5-1 and TRBJ1-6; weak D call: TRBD1 (5 bases). V was clipped by 5 bases and J by 7 bases, with 10 bases between them. The CDR3 consists of 13 residues. Germline lookup yields CDR1 SGHRS and CDR2 YFSETQ. As DNA, the CDR3 is TGCGCCAGCAGAACTGGGGGGAATTCACCCCTCCACTTT. This translates into CASRTGGNSPLHF.

The sample holds a few counts of this clone. The chain links TRBV18 to TRBJ2-1, with D possibly TRBD2 on 7 matching bases. CDR1 is KGHSH and CDR2 is LQKENI in the germline V gene. V was shortened by 4 bases and J by 9 bases, with 13 bases between the two germline ends. The CDR3 contains 13 residues. DNA of the CDR3: TGTGCCAGCTCACACAGGGAGGGGACTGAGCAGTTCTTC. This sequence encodes CASSHREGTEQFF. Full variable domain (rest looked up from reference TRBV18 and TRBJ2-1): NAGVMQNPRHLVRRRGQEARLRCSPMKGHSHVYWYRQLPEEGLKFMVYLQKENIIDESGMPKERFSAEFPKEGPSILRIQQVVRGDSAAYFCASSHREGTEQFFGPGTRLTVL.

CDR3 DNA: TGCGCCAGCAGCGGGGGACTAGCGGGGGTCTCCTACGAGCAGTACTTC. It codes for CASSGGLAGVSYEQYF. The rearrangement links TRBV5-1 to TRBJ2-7; TRBD2 aligns across 14 bases. This CDR3 comprises 16 residues. CDR1 and CDR2 from the germline V gene are SGHRS and YFSETQ. The trim removed 4 bases at V and 0 bases at J, leaving 3 bases unmatched. The full variable domain, completed using reference TRBV5-1 and TRBJ2-7, is KAGVTQTPRYLIKTRGQQVTLSCSPISGHRSVSWYQQTPGQGLQFLFEYFSETQRNKGNFPGRFSGRQFSNSRSEMNVSTLELGDSALYLCASSGGLAGVSYEQYFGPGTRLTVT.

The chain carries TRBV5-1 and TRBJ2-1, with D unresolved. The V gene lost 0 bases and the J gene lost 8 bases, with 12 bases spanning the gap. This CDR3 is built from 14 residues. Germline lookup yields CDR1 SGHRS and CDR2 YFSETQ. For the CDR3, the DNA is TGCGCCAGCAGCTTGGGAGGCCCCGGAGATGAGCAGTTCTTC. This gives the protein CASSLGGPGDEQFF.

The V and J genes are TRBV25-1 and TRBJ1-2, with TRBD1 identical over 7 bases. The CDR3 contains 13 residues. V lost 4 bases and J lost 8; bases outside the gene matches: 7. CDR1 and CDR2 (germline): MGHDK, SYGVNS. CDR3 amino acids: CASSAGQVEGYTF. Here the CDR3 DNA reads TGTGCCAGCAGTGCCGGACAGGTGGAGGGCTACACCTTC.

The chain uses TRBV27 and TRBJ1-1; TRBD1 is a possible D gene (6 bases). The CDR3 contains 15 residues. Germline CDR1 reads MNHEY; CDR2 reads SMNVEV (reference sequence). The ends were cut back, 3 bases at V and 2 bases at J, with 13 bases in the middle. The CDR3: CASSFFQGLNTEAFF. DNA of the CDR3: TGTGCCAGCAGTTTCTTTCAGGGGCTAAACACTGAAGCTTTCTTT.

The chain combines TRBV7-9 with TRBJ1-2; D unresolved. Germline CDR1 is SEHNR and CDR2 is FQNEAQ (reference sequence). Trimming took off 1 base at V and 7 bases at J, with 13 bases between the two ends. The CDR3 has 14 residues. In DNA form, the CDR3 reads TGTGCCAGCAGCTTAGAACCCCTCGTCGGTGGCTACACCTTC. It is translated as CASSLEPLVGGYTF.

The chain is built from TRBV3-1 (or the pseudogene TRBV3-2) and TRBJ2-3; D uncertain. Germline CDR1 reads LGHDT; CDR2 reads YNNKEL (reference sequence). CDR3 size: 13 residues. Trimming removed 0 bases from V and 5 bases from J, with 6 bases in between. CDR3 loop: CASSQDLRDTQYF. In DNA, the CDR3 is TGTGCCAGCAGCCAAGATCTCAGAGATACGCAGTATTTT.

This chain links TRBV19 with TRBJ1-5; tentative D call: TRBD1 (5 bases). CDR1 is LNHDA, CDR2 SQIVND, per germline (reference sequence). V lost 4 bases and J lost 5, with 9 bases in between. The CDR3 is 13 amino acids. CDR3 nucleotides: TGTGCCAGTAGTAGATGGGGCGATCAGCCCCAGCATTTT. It translates to CASSRWGDQPQHF.

The rearrangement links TRBV12-3 or TRBV12-4 to TRBJ1-1, with 7 bases that match TRBD1. This CDR3 has 13 amino acids. Unmatched junction bases numbered 6, after V lost 5 bases and J lost 6 bases. The chain's CDR3 is CASSPTGFAEAFF. The CDR3 bases are TGTGCCAGCAGTCCGACAGGGTTTGCTGAAGCTTTCTTT.

This clone was seen only a few times. The genes are TRBV5-1 and TRBJ1-1; TRBD1 agrees at 8 bases. CDR3 length: 14 residues. Germline V gene lookup returns CDR1 SGHRS and CDR2 YFSETQ. Trimming at V came to 0 bases and at J to 8 bases, leaving 6 bases not matched to a gene. The CDR3 is CASSLVQGAGEAFF. The CDR3 nucleotides read TGCGCCAGCAGCTTGGTGCAGGGGGCGGGAGAAGCTTTCTTT.

The table lists this clone with a few counts. This sequence joins TRBV6-5 and TRBJ1-4, with 7 bases that match TRBD1. V shed 5 bases and J 12 bases; nucleotides not matched to a gene: 6. The CDR3 has 12 residues. The germline V gene has CDR1 MNHEY and CDR2 SVGAGI. This chain's CDR3 is CASSHLTGQLFF. The CDR3 region has the DNA TGTGCCAGCAGTCACTTGACAGGGCAACTGTTTTTT.

This sequence joins TRBV3-1 (or the pseudogene TRBV3-2) and TRBJ1-5, with TRBD1 as a possible D gene (5 bases). The germline V gene has CDR1 LGHDT and CDR2 YNNKEL (reference sequence). The CDR3 is 16 residues long. Trimming took off 5 bases at V and 2 bases at J, with 16 bases between the two ends. The CDR3, as DNA: TGTGCCAGCAGCTCTGGAGGGACCCGGGGCAATCAGCCCCAGCATTTT. This codes for CASSSGGTRGNQPQHF.

This clone showed up just once. The chain recombines TRBV6-6 with TRBJ2-7, with D perhaps matching TRBD1 (6 bases). CDR3 size: 14 residues. Germline V gene data show CDR1 as MNHNY and CDR2 as SVGAGI (reference sequence). Between the trimmed V and J ends, which lost 1 base and 3 bases, there was a span of 10 bases. The chain's CDR3 is CASSYFGQFYEQYF. The CDR3 DNA reads TGTGCCAGCAGTTACTTTGGACAGTTCTACGAGCAGTACTTC.

This sequence joins TRBV5-1 and TRBJ2-4; TRBD1 might be the D (6 bases). In germline, CDR1 is SGHRS, CDR2 YFSETQ. The germline V and J ends were trimmed by 6 bases and 0 bases, with 10 bases remaining between them. The CDR3 has 14 amino acids. The CDR3: CASNNREAKNIQYF. DNA for the CDR3: TGCGCCAGCAACAACAGGGAAGCCAAAAACATTCAGTACTTC.

The rearrangement uses TRBV3-1 (or the pseudogene TRBV3-2) and TRBJ1-6; the match to TRBD1 covers 7 bases. Germline values: CDR1 LGHDT, CDR2 YNNKEL (reference sequence). The CDR3 is made up of 19 amino acids. Unmatched junction bases numbered 15, after V lost 1 base and J lost 6 bases. CDR3 DNA sequence: TGTGCCAGCAGCCAAGCACAAATTCTCGCCGGGACAGTTAATTCACCCCTCCACTTT. As protein: CASSQAQILAGTVNSPLHF.

The chain has TRBV15 and TRBJ1-2; D perhaps matches TRBD1 (5 bases). The CDR3 spans 16 residues. The V gene's germline CDR1 is LNHNV and CDR2 YYDKDF (reference sequence). Deletions cut 0 bases from V and 8 bases from J, with 19 bases between. The CDR3 loop reads CATSRDMGREARGYTF. The CDR3 bases are TGTGCCACCAGCAGAGACATGGGCAGGGAGGCGCGGGGCTACACCTTC.

This clone occurred a few times. The chain recombines TRBV30 with TRBJ2-7; TRBD2 matches 11 bases. The CDR3 has 14 residues. The V gene's germline CDR1 is GTSNPN and CDR2 SVGIG (reference sequence). The junction had 5 bases not matched to a gene; V was cut back by 3 bases and J by 4 bases. The CDR3 DNA is TGTGCCTGGAGAGGGACTAGCGGAAAATACGAGCAGTACTTC. Its translation is CAWRGTSGKYEQYF.

The chain links TRBV4-1 to TRBJ2-1, with D uncertain. Germline-derived CDR1 and CDR2 are MGHRA and YSYEKL. The CDR3 is made up of 16 amino acids. Trimming pared 6 bases from V and 0 bases from J, leaving 15 bases between. CDR3 region: CASSYEQISSYNEQFF. In nucleotides, the CDR3 is TGCGCCAGCAGTTATGAACAGATTAGCTCCTACAATGAGCAGTTCTTC.

The chain couples TRBV7-9 to TRBJ2-7; TRBD1 is a possible D gene (6 bases). The V end lost 4 bases, the J end lost 0 bases, and 13 bases lay between the germline ends. The germline V gene encodes CDR1 SEHNR and CDR2 FQNEAQ (reference sequence). The CDR3 consists of 15 residues. The CDR3 nucleotides read TGTGCCAGCAGCTCGATACAGGGCCCCTCCTACGAGCAGTACTTC. This encodes CASSSIQGPSYEQYF.

The J gene is TRBJ1-4, the V gene TRBV28, with 8 nucleotides matching TRBD1. CDR1 and CDR2 (germline): MDHEN, SYDVKM. V lost 10 bases and J lost 2; bases outside the gene matches: 6. The length of the CDR3 is 14 residues. CDR3 sequence reads: CATDREPTNEKLFF. CDR3 nucleotide sequence: TGTGCCACGGACAGGGAGCCCACTAATGAAAAACTGTTTTTT.